This TCR beta chain is drawn from a study of T-cell reconstitution after alpha-beta-depleted transplantation in children. CDR1 and CDR2 (germline): SGHRS, YFSETQ. The CDR3 has 17 amino acids. Trimming removed 3 bases from V and 2 bases from J, with 20 bases in between. Preparation of the TCRbeta library involved a method that used unique molecular identifiers. TCRdb re-called the PCR reads through MiXCR, storing one row per CDR3 protein. The sample has fewer than 400,000 distinct CDR3 sequences; just over 20% are singletons. The rearrangement links TRBV5-1 to TRBJ2-5, with D perhaps matching TRBD1 (6 bases). The sequenced sample was PBMCs from the stem cell graft donor, obtained from the stem cell graft. The TCR originated in a human donor who donated a stem cell graft to a child with acute myeloid leukemia. The CDR3 coding sequence is TGCGCCAGCAGCTCCGGGACACGGCGGTTGTTGCAAGAGACCCAGTACTTC. Amino acids: CASSSGTRRLLQETQYF.